This TCR beta chain was captured by sequencing in a study of cytomegalovirus exposure and HLA in healthy donors. Produced via immunoSEQ multiplex PCR; TCRdb's table is partial and in-frame only. The profile covers some 140,000 clones, with approximately 89% appearing a single time and roughly 9.2% taken by the ten largest. This clone occurred many times. Other DNA sequences in the same sample also yield this CDR3. This CDR3 comprises 14 residues. Germline CDR1 LNHDA, CDR2 SQIVND (reference sequence). Germline trimming cut 6 bases from V and 7 bases from J; bases unmatched to any gene: 7. The specimen sequenced was PBMCs. This receptor was taken from a woman aged 18-29 years in good health and CMV-seropositive. V usage is TRBV19 and J usage is TRBJ1-5; TRBD1 matches 9 bases. CDR3 protein: CASSLGQGAQPQHF. CDR3 nucleotides: TGTGCCAGTAGCCTGGGACAGGGCGCCCAGCCCCAGCATTTT.